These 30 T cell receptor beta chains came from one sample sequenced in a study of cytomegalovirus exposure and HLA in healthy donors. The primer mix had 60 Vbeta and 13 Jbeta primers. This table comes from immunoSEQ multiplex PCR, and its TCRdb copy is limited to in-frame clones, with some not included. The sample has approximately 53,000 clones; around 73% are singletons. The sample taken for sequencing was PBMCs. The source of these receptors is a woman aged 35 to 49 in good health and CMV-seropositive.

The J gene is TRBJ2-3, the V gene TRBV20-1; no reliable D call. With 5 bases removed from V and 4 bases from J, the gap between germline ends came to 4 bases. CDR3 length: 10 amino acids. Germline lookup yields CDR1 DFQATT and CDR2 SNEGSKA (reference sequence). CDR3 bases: TGCAGTGCTCTATCAGATACGCAGTATTTT. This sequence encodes CSALSDTQYF.

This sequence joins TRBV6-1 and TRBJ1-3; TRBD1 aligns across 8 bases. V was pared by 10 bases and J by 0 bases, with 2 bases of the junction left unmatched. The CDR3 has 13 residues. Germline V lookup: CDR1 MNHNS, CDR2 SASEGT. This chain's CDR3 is CATDRGSGNTIYF. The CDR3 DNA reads TGTGCCACCGACAGGGGCTCTGGAAACACCATATATTTT.

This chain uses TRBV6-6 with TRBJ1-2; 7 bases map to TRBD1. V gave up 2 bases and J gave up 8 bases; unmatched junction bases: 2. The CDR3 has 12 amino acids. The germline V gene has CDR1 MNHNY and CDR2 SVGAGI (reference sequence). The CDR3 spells CASSYQGGGYTF. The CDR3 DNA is TGTGCCAGCAGTTACCAGGGGGGAGGCTACACCTTC.

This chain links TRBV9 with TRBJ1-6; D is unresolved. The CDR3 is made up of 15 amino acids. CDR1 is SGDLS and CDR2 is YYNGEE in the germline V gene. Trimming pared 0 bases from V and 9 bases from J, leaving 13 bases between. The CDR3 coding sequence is TGTGCCAGCAGCGTAGGCGTACAGTCAATTTCACCCCTCCACTTT. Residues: CASSVGVQSISPLHF.

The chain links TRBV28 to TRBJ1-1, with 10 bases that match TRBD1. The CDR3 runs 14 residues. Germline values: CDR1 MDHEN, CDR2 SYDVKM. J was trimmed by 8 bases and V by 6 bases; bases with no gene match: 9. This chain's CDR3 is CASSLGTGVMEAFF. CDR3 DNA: TGTGCCAGCAGCCTCGGGACAGGGGTAATGGAAGCTTTCTTT. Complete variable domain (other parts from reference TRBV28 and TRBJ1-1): DVKVTQSSRYLVKRTGEKVFLECVQDMDHENMFWYRQDPGLGLRLIYFSYDVKMKEKGDIPEGYSVSREKKERFSLILESASTNQTSMYLCASSLGTGVMEAFFGQGTRLTVV.

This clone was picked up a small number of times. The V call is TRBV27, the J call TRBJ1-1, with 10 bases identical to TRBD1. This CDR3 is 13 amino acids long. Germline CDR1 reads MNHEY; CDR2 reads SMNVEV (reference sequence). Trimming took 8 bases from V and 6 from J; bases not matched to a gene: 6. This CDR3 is CASWDRGFPEAFF. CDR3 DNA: TGTGCCAGCTGGGACAGGGGATTTCCTGAAGCTTTCTTT.

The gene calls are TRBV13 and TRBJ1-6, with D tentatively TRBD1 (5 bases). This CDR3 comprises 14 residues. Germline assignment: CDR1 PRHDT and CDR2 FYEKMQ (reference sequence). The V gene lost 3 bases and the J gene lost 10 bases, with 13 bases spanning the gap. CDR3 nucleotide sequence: TGTGCCAGCAGCTTTCAGGGAATGGAATCACCCCTCCACTTT. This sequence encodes CASSFQGMESPLHF.

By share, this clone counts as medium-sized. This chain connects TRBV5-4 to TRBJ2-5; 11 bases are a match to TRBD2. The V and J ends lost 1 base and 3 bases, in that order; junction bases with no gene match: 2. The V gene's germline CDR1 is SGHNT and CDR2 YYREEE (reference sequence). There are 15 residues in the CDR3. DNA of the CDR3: TGTGCCAGCAGCTTGTTAGCGGGGGGGAAAGAGACCCAGTACTTC. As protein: CASSLLAGGKETQYF.

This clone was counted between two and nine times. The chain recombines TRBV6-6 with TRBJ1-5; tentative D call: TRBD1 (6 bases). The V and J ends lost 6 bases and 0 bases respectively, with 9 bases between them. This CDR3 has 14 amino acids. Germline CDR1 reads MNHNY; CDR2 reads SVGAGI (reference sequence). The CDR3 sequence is CASRRTDSNQPQHF. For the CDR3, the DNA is TGTGCCAGCAGACGGACAGATAGCAATCAGCCCCAGCATTTT.

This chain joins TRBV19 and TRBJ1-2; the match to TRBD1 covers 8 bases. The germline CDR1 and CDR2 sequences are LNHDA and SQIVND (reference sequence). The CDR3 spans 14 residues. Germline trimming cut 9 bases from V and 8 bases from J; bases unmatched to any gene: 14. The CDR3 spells CASRRSSGGGGYTF. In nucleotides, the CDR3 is TGTGCCAGCCGGAGGTCATCAGGGGGCGGCGGCTACACCTTC.

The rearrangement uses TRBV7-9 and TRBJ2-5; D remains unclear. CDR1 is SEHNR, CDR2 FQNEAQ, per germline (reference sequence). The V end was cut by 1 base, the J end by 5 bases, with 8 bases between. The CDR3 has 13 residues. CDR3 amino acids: CASSLGATETQYF. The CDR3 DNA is TGTGCCAGCAGCTTAGGAGCCACTGAGACCCAGTACTTC.

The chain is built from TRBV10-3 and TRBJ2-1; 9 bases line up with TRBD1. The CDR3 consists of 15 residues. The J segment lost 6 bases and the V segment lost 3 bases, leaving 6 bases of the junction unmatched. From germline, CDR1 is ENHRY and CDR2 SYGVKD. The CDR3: CAISEGTGGRNEQFF. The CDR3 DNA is TGTGCCATCAGTGAAGGAACAGGGGGCCGCAATGAGCAGTTCTTC.

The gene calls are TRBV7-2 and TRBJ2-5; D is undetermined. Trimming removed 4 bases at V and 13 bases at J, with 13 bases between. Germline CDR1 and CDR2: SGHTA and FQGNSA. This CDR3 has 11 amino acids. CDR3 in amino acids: CASSSDWVAYF. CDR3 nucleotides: TGTGCCAGCAGCTCCGACTGGGTCGCGTACTTC.

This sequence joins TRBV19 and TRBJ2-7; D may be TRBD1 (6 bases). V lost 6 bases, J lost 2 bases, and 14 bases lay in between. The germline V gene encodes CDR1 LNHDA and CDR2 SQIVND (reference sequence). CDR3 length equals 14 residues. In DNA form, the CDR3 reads TGTGCCAGTAGCGCCTGGGACAAAACCTACGAGCAGTACTTC. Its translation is CASSAWDKTYEQYF.

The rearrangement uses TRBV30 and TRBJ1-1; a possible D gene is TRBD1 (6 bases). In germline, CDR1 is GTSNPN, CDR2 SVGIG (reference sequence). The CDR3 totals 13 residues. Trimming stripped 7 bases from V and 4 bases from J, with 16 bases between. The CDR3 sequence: CALRTADGTEAFF. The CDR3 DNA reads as TGTGCCTTAAGGACAGCAGACGGCACTGAAGCTTTCTTT.

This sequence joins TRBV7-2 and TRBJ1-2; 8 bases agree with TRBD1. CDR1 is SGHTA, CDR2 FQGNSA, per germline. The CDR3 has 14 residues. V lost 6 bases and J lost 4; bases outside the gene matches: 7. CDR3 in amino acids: CASRMAGGLYGYTF. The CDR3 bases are TGTGCCAGCAGAATGGCAGGGGGCCTCTATGGCTACACCTTC. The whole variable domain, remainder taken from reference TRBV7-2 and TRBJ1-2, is GAGVSQSPSNKVTEKGKDVELRCDPISGHTALYWYRQSLGQGLEFLIYFQGNSAPDKSGLPSDRFSAERTGGSVSTLTIQRTQQEDSAVYLCASRMAGGLYGYTFGSGTRLTVV.

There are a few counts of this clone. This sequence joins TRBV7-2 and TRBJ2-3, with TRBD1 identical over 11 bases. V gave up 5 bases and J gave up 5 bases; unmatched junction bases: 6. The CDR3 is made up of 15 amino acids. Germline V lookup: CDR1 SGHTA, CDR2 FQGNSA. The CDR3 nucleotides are TGTGCCAGCAGCCCAGGACAGGGGGCAGAAGATACGCAGTATTTT. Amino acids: CASSPGQGAEDTQYF.

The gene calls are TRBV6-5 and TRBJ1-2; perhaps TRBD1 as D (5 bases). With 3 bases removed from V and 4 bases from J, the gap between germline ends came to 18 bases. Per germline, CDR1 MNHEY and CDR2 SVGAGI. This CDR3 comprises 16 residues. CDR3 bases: TGTGCCAGCAGTTATTGGGGAACAGGAGAAGGCTATGGCTACACCTTC. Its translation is CASSYWGTGEGYGYTF.

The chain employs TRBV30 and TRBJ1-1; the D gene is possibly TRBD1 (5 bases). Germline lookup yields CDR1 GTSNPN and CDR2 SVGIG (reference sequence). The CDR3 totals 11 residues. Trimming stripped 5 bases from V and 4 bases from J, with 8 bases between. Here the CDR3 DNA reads TGTGCCTGGGGGGGGAGCACTGAAGCTTTCTTT. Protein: CAWGGSTEAFF.

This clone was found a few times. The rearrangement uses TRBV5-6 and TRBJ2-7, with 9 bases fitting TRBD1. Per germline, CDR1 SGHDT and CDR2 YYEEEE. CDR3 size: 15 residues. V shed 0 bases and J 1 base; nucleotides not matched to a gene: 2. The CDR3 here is CASSLGGQGSYEQYF. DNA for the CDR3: TGTGCCAGCAGCTTGGGGGGACAGGGTTCCTACGAGCAGTACTTC.

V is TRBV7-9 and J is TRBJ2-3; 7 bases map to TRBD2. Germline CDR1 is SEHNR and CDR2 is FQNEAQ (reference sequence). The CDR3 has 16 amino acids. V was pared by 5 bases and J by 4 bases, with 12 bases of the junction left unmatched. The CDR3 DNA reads TGTGCCAGCAGCCACCATCCACTAGCGTTCGCAGATACGCAGTATTTT. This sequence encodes CASSHHPLAFADTQYF.

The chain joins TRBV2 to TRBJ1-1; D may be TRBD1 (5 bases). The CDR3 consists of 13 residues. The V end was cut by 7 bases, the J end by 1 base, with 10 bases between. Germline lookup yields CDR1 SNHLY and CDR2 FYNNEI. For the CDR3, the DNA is TGTGCCAGCAACCTGGACAAGAACACTGAAGCTTTCTTT. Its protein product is CASNLDKNTEAFF. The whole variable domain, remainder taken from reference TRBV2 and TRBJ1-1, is EPEVTQTPSHQVTQMGQEVILRCVPISNHLYFYWYRQILGQKVEFLVSFYNNEISEKSEIFDDQFSVERPDGSNFTLKIRSTKLEDSAMYFCASNLDKNTEAFFGQGTRLTVV.

The CDR3 reads CASSPRDSHQETQYF. The DNA of the CDR3 is TGTGCCAGCAGCCCCCGGGACAGTCACCAAGAGACCCAGTACTTC. J is TRBJ2-5 and V is TRBV9; the match to TRBD1 covers 7 bases. The CDR3 consists of 15 residues. Germline CDR1 SGDLS, CDR2 YYNGEE. Trimming at V came to 4 bases and at J to 0 bases, leaving 6 bases not matched to a gene.

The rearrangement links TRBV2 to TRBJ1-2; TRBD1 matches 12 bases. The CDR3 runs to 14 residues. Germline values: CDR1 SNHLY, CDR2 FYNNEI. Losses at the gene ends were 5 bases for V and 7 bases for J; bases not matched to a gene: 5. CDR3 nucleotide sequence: TGTGCCAGCAGTCCGGGACAGGGGGCCTTTGGCTACACCTTC. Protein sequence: CASSPGQGAFGYTF.

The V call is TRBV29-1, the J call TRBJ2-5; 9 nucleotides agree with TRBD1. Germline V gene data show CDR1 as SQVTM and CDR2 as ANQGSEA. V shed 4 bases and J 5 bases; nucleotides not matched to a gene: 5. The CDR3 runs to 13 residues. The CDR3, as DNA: TGCAGCGTTGTAACAGGGGGCTCTGAGACCCAGTACTTC. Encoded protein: CSVVTGGSETQYF.

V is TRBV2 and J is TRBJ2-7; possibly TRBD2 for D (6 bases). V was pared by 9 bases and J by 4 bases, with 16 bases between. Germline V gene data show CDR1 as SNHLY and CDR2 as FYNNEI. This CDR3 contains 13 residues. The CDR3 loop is CASCRDSGYEQYF. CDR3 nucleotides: TGTGCCAGTTGCCGGGACTCGGGATACGAGCAGTACTTC.

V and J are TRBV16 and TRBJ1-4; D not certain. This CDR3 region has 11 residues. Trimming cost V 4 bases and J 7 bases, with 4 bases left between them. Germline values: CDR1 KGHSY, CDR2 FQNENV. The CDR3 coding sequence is TGTGCCAGCAGCCGAGGTGAAAAACTGTTTTTT. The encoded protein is CASSRGEKLFF.

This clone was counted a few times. The DNA for the CDR3 is TGTGCCAGCAGTTCCGCAACAGGGGGCGTAGCCGGGGAGCTGTTTTTT. This gives the protein CASSSATGGVAGELFF. The chain links TRBV2 to TRBJ2-2, with 9 bases matching TRBD1. The V and J ends lost 5 bases and 6 bases, in that order; junction bases with no gene match: 10. The germline V gene has CDR1 SNHLY and CDR2 FYNNEI. CDR3 length equals 16 residues.

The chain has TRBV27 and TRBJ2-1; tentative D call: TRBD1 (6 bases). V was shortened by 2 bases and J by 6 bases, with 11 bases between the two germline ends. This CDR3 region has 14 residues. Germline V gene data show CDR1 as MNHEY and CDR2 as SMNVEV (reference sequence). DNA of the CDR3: TGTGCCAGCAGTTTAGCACGACAGGCCAATGAGCAGTTCTTC. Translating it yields CASSLARQANEQFF.

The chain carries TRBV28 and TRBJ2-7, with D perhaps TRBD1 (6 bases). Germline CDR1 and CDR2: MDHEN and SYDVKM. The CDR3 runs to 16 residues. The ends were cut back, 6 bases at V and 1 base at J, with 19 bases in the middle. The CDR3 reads CASSPQGPFTSYEQYF. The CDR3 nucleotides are TGTGCCAGCAGCCCACAGGGACCCTTCACTTCCTACGAGCAGTACTTC.